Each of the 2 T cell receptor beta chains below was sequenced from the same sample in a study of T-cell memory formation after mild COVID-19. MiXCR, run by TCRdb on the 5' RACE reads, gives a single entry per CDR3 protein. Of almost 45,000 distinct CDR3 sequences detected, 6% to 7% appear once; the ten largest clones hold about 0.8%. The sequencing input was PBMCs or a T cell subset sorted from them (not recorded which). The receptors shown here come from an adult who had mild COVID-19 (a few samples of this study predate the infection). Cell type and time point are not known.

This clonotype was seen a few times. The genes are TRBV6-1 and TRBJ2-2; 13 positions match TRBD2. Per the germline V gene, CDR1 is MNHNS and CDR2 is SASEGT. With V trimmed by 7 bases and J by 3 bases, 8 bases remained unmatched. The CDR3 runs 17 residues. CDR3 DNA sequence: TGTGCCAGCATCTTGACTAGCGGGGGGTCTTACACCGGGGAGCTGTTTTTT. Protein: CASILTSGGSYTGELFF.

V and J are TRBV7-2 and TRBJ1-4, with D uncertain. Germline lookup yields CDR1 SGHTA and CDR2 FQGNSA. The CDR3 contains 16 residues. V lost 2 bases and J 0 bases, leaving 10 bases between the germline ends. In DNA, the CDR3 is TGTGCCAGCAGCTTAAGCTCCAGTGCAACTAATGAAAAACTGTTTTTT. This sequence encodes CASSLSSSATNEKLFF.